The 30 T cell receptor beta chains listed next were all sequenced from one sample in a study of neoadjuvant anti-PD-1 for oral cavity cancer. Measured with immunoSEQ multiplex PCR; TCRdb has only the in-frame clones, and not every one. Altogether about 9,800 clones are present, 61% being singletons, with the ten largest covering roughly 4.1%. Time point described: after neoadjuvant nivolumab, at surgical resection. Sequencing used PBMCs, obtained after nivolumab (anti-PD-1) treatment. Receptors were obtained from a person aged 40 to 85 with oral cavity squamous cell carcinoma.

The rearrangement links TRBV7-9 to TRBJ2-7; D is possibly TRBD1 (7 bases). V was trimmed by 4 bases and J by 3 bases, leaving 16 bases between them. Germline V lookup: CDR1 SEHNR, CDR2 FQNEAQ (reference sequence). This CDR3 has 15 residues. The CDR3 sequence is CASSSMAGGLYEQYF. The CDR3 region has the DNA TGTGCCAGCAGCTCGATGGCAGGGGGACTCTACGAGCAGTACTTC. Full variable domain (remainder filled in from reference TRBV7-9 and TRBJ2-7): DTGVSQNPRHKITKRGQNVTFRCDPISEHNRLYWYRQTLGQGPEFLTYFQNEAQLEKSRLLSDRFSAERPKGSFSTLEIQRTEQGDSAMYLCASSSMAGGLYEQYFGPGTRLTVT.

V is TRBV5-1 and J is TRBJ2-7; the match to TRBD1 covers 8 bases. This CDR3 region has 16 residues. Germline-derived CDR1 and CDR2 are SGHRS and YFSETQ. Trimming at V came to 0 bases and at J to 1 base, leaving 6 bases not matched to a gene. The DNA for the CDR3 is TGCGCCAGCAGCTTGGGTCCGACAGGGGCTTCCTACGAGCAGTACTTC. Protein: CASSLGPTGASYEQYF.

The chain couples TRBV5-4 to TRBJ2-3, with 8 nucleotides matching TRBD1. The J segment lost 6 bases and the V segment lost 5 bases, leaving 11 bases of the junction unmatched. The CDR3 length is 15 residues. The germline gives CDR1 SGHNT, CDR2 YYREEE (reference sequence). The CDR3: CASRVSGGAADTQYF. The CDR3 DNA reads TGTGCCAGCAGGGTCTCAGGGGGCGCCGCGGATACGCAGTATTTT.

In its sample, this clone was seen a few times. The chain employs TRBV19 and TRBJ1-6, with D perhaps TRBD1 (5 bases). Germline CDR1 reads LNHDA; CDR2 reads SQIVND (reference sequence). V was shortened by 4 bases and J by 0 bases, with 7 bases between the two germline ends. The CDR3 is 15 residues long. The CDR3 nucleotides read TGTGCCAGTAGTAGACAGAGCTCCTATAATTCACCCCTCCACTTT. Translated, it gives CASSRQSSYNSPLHF. Supplemented by reference TRBV19 and TRBJ1-6, the full variable domain reads DGGITQSPKYLFRKEGQNVTLSCEQNLNHDAMYWYRQDPGQGLRLIYYSQIVNDFQKGDIAEGYSVSREKKESFPLTVTSAQKNPTAFYLCASSRQSSYNSPLHFGNGTRLTVT.

J is TRBJ2-1 and V is TRBV2, with D maybe TRBD1 (5 bases). With 6 bases removed from V and 8 bases from J, the gap between germline ends came to 14 bases. Germline V CDR1 and CDR2: SNHLY, FYNNEI. CDR3 size: 13 residues. This CDR3 is CASSRQQGHEQFF. The CDR3 coding sequence is TGTGCCAGCAGCCGCCAGCAGGGTCATGAGCAGTTCTTC.

The rearrangement uses TRBV5-6 and TRBJ1-1; 10 nucleotides match TRBD1. This CDR3 spans 17 amino acids. The junction had 11 bases not matched to a gene; V was cut back by 4 bases and J by 2 bases. CDR1 and CDR2 (germline): SGHDT, YYEEEE. This CDR3 reads CASSGQGQGQFNTEAFF. DNA of the CDR3: TGTGCCAGCAGCGGCCAGGGACAGGGGCAGTTTAACACTGAAGCTTTCTTT.

The chain joins TRBV5-4 to TRBJ1-3, with a tentative D call TRBD1 (5 bases). The CDR3 has 14 residues. Germline assignment: CDR1 SGHNT and CDR2 YYREEE (reference sequence). Deletions cut 3 bases from V and 4 bases from J, with 11 bases between. CDR3: CASSSPTEGNTIYF. The CDR3 DNA is TGTGCCAGCAGCTCCCCGACAGAAGGAAACACCATATATTTT.

The V and J genes are TRBV19 and TRBJ2-2; 8 positions match TRBD1. The J segment lost 6 bases and the V segment lost 6 bases, leaving 12 bases of the junction unmatched. Looked up from germline, CDR1 is LNHDA and CDR2 is SQIVND (reference sequence). CDR3 length equals 16 residues. CDR3 protein: CASSGTRTGKSGELFF. The CDR3 region has the DNA TGTGCCAGTAGCGGAACAAGGACAGGGAAATCCGGGGAGCTGTTTTTT.

In this sample, this clone turned up a few times. The chain carries TRBV7-2 and TRBJ1-6; D remains unclear. The CDR3 has 15 residues. CDR1 SGHTA and CDR2 FQGNSA come from the germline V gene. Trimming removed 6 bases from V and 6 bases from J, with 15 bases in between. The CDR3 coding sequence is TGTGCCAGCAGGCGCGCCCGGGGTAGTAATTCACCCCTCCACTTT. Encoded protein: CASRRARGSNSPLHF.

The V gene is TRBV5-1, the J gene TRBJ2-6; maybe TRBD1 (5 bases). With 3 bases removed from V and 4 bases from J, the gap between germline ends came to 17 bases. CDR3 length: 17 residues. From germline, CDR1 is SGHRS and CDR2 YFSETQ. Here the CDR3 reads CASSSQWVTGGANVLTF. CDR3 DNA sequence: TGCGCCAGCAGCTCCCAGTGGGTAACAGGCGGGGCCAACGTCCTGACTTTC.

Only one count was recorded for this clone. This chain uses TRBV7-9 with TRBJ1-1, with D uncertain. V was cut by 1 base and J by 5 bases, with 11 bases left in between. This CDR3 contains 14 residues. Germline CDR1 is SEHNR and CDR2 is FQNEAQ (reference sequence). This CDR3 reads CASSLVLGGTEAFF. In nucleotides, the CDR3 is TGTGCCAGCAGCTTAGTACTGGGAGGGACTGAAGCTTTCTTT. The complete variable domain, with remaining parts taken from reference TRBV7-9 and TRBJ1-1, reads DTGVSQNPRHKITKRGQNVTFRCDPISEHNRLYWYRQTLGQGPEFLTYFQNEAQLEKSRLLSDRFSAERPKGSFSTLEIQRTEQGDSAMYLCASSLVLGGTEAFFGQGTRLTVV.

The chain combines TRBV2 with TRBJ1-5, with D maybe TRBD1 (5 bases). Germline V gives CDR1 SNHLY, CDR2 FYNNEI. Trimming pared 7 bases from V and 2 bases from J, leaving 15 bases between. The CDR3 sequence is 15 residues long. The CDR3 bases are TGTGCCAGCATTCGGGACCTGACTGGCAATCAGCCCCAGCATTTT. Translation: CASIRDLTGNQPQHF.

V usage is TRBV19 and J usage is TRBJ1-5; possible D gene TRBD1, 6 bases. The CDR3 length is 16 residues. Per the germline V gene, CDR1 is LNHDA and CDR2 is SQIVND (reference sequence). Trimming left V 5 bases short and J 2 bases short, with 16 bases between. The CDR3 DNA is TGTGCCAGTAGTCCCCACGCACAGGGCGGCAATCAGCCCCAGCATTTT. This sequence encodes CASSPHAQGGNQPQHF.

A few counts support this clone. The V and J genes are TRBV2 and TRBJ2-7; 8 positions match TRBD1. Germline V gene lookup returns CDR1 SNHLY and CDR2 FYNNEI. The CDR3 runs to 17 residues. Trimming took 6 bases from V and 3 from J; bases not matched to a gene: 16. Written as DNA, the CDR3 is TGTGCCAGCAGACCTTCTAGGTGGGGACAGGCCTACTACGAGCAGTACTTC. The encoded protein is CASRPSRWGQAYYEQYF.

The V and J genes are TRBV7-3 and TRBJ1-1, with 10 bases lining up with TRBD1. Germline trimming cut 2 bases from V and 0 bases from J; bases unmatched to any gene: 9. There are 18 residues in the CDR3. From germline, CDR1 is SGHTA and CDR2 FQGTGA. CDR3: CASSLRAGTGALNTEAFF. The DNA of the CDR3 is TGTGCCAGCAGCTTACGGGCCGGGACAGGGGCCCTGAACACTGAAGCTTTCTTT.

This clone was seen more than once but under ten times. V is TRBV21-1 and J is TRBJ1-5; the table's TRBD1 call for D was not verified on the DNA. TRBV21-1 is labeled a pseudogene. The length of the CDR3 is 16 residues. Written as DNA, the CDR3 is TGTGCCAGCAGCAAAAACAGGGGGCTAAGGTGTCAGCCCCAGCATTTT. It specifies CASSKNRGLRCQPQHF.

This chain connects TRBV6-5 to TRBJ2-7; 11 bases align to TRBD2. The V segment lost 9 bases and the J segment 2 bases; nucleotides outside the gene matches: 9. CDR1 is MNHEY, CDR2 SVGAGI, per germline. This CDR3 region has 15 residues. In DNA, the CDR3 is TGTGCCAGTAAACCGGCTAGCGGGGGGACCTACGAGCAGTACTTC. Protein product: CASKPASGGTYEQYF.

The chain employs TRBV10-2 and TRBJ1-1; the match to TRBD1 covers 8 bases. The CDR3 extends over 14 amino acids. Germline-derived CDR1 and CDR2 are WSHSY and SAAADI. V was clipped by 9 bases and J by 3 bases; unmatched bases: 9. The CDR3 DNA is TGCGCCAGTAAAGAATTCAGGGGGCACACTGAAGCTTTCTTT. Translated: CASKEFRGHTEAFF.

This chain connects TRBV6-5 to TRBJ2-5; possible D gene TRBD2, 5 bases. The CDR3 spans 12 residues. Per the germline V gene, CDR1 is MNHEY and CDR2 is SVGAGI. Trimming removed 6 bases from V and 5 bases from J, with 10 bases in between. CDR3 DNA sequence: TGTGCCAGCAGGGGAGCTGCGGAGACCCAGTACTTC. Translation gives CASRGAAETQYF.

Only one count was recorded for this clone. The chain has TRBV7-9 and TRBJ1-6, with D possibly matching TRBD1 (5 bases). The CDR3 is 18 residues long. V was cut by 4 bases and J by 0 bases, with 16 bases left in between. Germline values: CDR1 SEHNR, CDR2 FQNEAQ (reference sequence). For the CDR3, the DNA is TGTGCCAGCAGCTCGAATATTGACAGAAGCTCCTATAATTCACCCCTCCACTTT. Translating it yields CASSSNIDRSSYNSPLHF.

This clone turned up a few times. The chain is built from TRBV15 and TRBJ2-2; possible D gene TRBD1, 5 bases. V was trimmed by 4 bases and J by 3 bases, leaving 9 bases between them. Per germline, CDR1 LNHNV and CDR2 YYDKDF (reference sequence). This CDR3 has 14 amino acids. For the CDR3, the DNA is TGTGCCACCAGCACTAACAGGCACACCGGGGAGCTGTTTTTT. Its protein is CATSTNRHTGELFF.

The V and J genes are TRBV5-8 and TRBJ1-1, with TRBD1 as a possible D gene (5 bases). Trimming stripped 4 bases from V and 0 bases from J, with 16 bases between. Germline CDR1 and CDR2: SGHTS and YDEGEE. This CDR3 is 16 amino acids long. CDR3 residues: CASSGGLEQVNTEAFF. The CDR3 bases are TGTGCCAGCAGCGGCGGTTTGGAACAGGTGAACACTGAAGCTTTCTTT.

The rearrangement uses TRBV7-9 and TRBJ1-4; tentative D call: TRBD1 (5 bases). The germline CDR1 and CDR2 sequences are SEHNR and FQNEAQ (reference sequence). This CDR3 contains 14 residues. The V end lost 0 bases, the J end lost 8 bases, and 10 bases lay between the germline ends. In DNA form, the CDR3 reads TGTGCCAGCAGCTTAGCCCGGGGGAGAGAAAAACTGTTTTTT. This encodes CASSLARGREKLFF.

In its sample, this clone was seen a few times. The V and J genes are TRBV11-2 and TRBJ1-5, with a possible D match to TRBD1 (6 bases). CDR3 length: 14 amino acids. Trimming removed 4 bases at V and 0 bases at J, with 7 bases between. CDR1 is SGHAT, CDR2 FQNNGV, per germline. The CDR3 is CASSWTDSNQPQHF. In DNA form, the CDR3 reads TGTGCCAGCAGCTGGACAGATAGCAATCAGCCCCAGCATTTT.

The rearrangement joins TRBV29-1 to TRBJ2-1, with 13 bases matching TRBD2. The CDR3 runs 14 residues. J was trimmed by 10 bases and V by 4 bases; bases with no gene match: 7. Germline V CDR1 and CDR2: SQVTM, ANQGSEA. This chain's CDR3 is CSVGTSGGSGEQFF. The CDR3 DNA reads TGCAGCGTTGGGACTAGCGGGGGCTCAGGGGAGCAGTTCTTC.

J is TRBJ1-1 and V is TRBV7-9; D not certain. V lost 5 bases, J lost 3 bases, and 10 bases lay in between. Per the germline V gene, CDR1 is SEHNR and CDR2 is FQNEAQ (reference sequence). The CDR3 loop spans 13 amino acids. In DNA, the CDR3 is TGTGCCAGCAGCCGCGGAAGGGACACTGAAGCTTTCTTT. Its protein is CASSRGRDTEAFF.

The rearrangement uses TRBV27 and TRBJ2-7, with a tentative D call TRBD2 (6 bases). The germline V gene encodes CDR1 MNHEY and CDR2 SMNVEV (reference sequence). Trimming pared 0 bases from V and 9 bases from J, leaving 15 bases between. The CDR3 totals 14 residues. The CDR3 coding sequence is TGTGCCAGCAGTTTATCAATACAGAACGGGAGGCAGTACTTC. Amino acid sequence: CASSLSIQNGRQYF.

J is TRBJ2-2 and V is TRBV27; TRBD1 matches at 8 bases. J lost 5 bases, V lost 2 bases, and 10 bases had no gene match. Germline V gene sequence: CDR1 MNHEY, CDR2 SMNVEV (reference sequence). The CDR3 covers 17 residues. The CDR3 reads CASSLEKRTGWTGELFF. The CDR3 nucleotides read TGTGCCAGCAGTTTAGAGAAGAGGACAGGGTGGACCGGGGAGCTGTTTTTT.

V gene TRBV7-8 combines with J gene TRBJ1-2; TRBD1 is a possible D gene (6 bases). The V and J ends lost 5 bases and 6 bases respectively, with 16 bases between them. Germline lookup yields CDR1 SGHVS and CDR2 FQNEAQ. This CDR3 has 14 amino acids. CDR3 in DNA: TGTGCCAGCAGCGCCCGGGAGGGGGGGGATGGCTACACCTTC. It yields the protein CASSAREGGDGYTF.

The CDR3 region is CASSIDTGSGETQYF. DNA for the CDR3: TGTGCCAGTAGTATAGATACCGGGTCAGGGGAGACCCAGTACTTC. The chain is built from TRBV19 and TRBJ2-5; D is perhaps TRBD1 (5 bases). V was clipped by 0 bases and J by 5 bases, with 13 bases between them. CDR3 size: 15 residues. The germline V gene encodes CDR1 LNHDA and CDR2 SQIVND (reference sequence). Based on the CDR3 plus reference TRBV19 and TRBJ2-5, the full variable domain is DGGITQSPKYLFRKEGQNVTLSCEQNLNHDAMYWYRQDPGQGLRLIYYSQIVNDFQKGDIAEGYSVSREKKESFPLTVTSAQKNPTAFYLCASSIDTGSGETQYFGPGTRLLVL.